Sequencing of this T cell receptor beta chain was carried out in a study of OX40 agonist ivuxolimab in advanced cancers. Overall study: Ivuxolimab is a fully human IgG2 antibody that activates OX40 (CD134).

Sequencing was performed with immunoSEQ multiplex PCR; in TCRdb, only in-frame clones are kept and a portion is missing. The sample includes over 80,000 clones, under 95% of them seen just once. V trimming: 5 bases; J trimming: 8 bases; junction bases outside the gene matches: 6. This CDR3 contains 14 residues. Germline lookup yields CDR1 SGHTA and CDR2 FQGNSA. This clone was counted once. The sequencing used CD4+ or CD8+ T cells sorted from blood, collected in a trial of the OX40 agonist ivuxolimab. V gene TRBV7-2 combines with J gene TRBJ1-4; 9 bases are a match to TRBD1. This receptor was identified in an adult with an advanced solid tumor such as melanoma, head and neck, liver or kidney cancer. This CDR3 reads CASSHSGQGEKLFF. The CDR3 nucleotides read TGTGCCAGCAGCCACTCGGGACAGGGCGAAAAACTGTTTTTT. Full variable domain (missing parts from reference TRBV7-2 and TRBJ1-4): GAGVSQSPSNKVTEKGKDVELRCDPISGHTALYWYRQSLGQGLEFLIYFQGNSAPDKSGLPSDRFSAERTGGSVSTLTIQRTQQEDSAVYLCASSHSGQGEKLFFGSGTQLSVL.